This entry lists 4 T cell receptor beta chains sequenced from one sample in a study of T cell responses to AZD1222 COVID-19 vaccine. The protocol was immunoSEQ multiplex PCR, while the TCRdb copy is restricted to in-frame clones and leaves out a portion. This table holds around 180,000 clones, about nine tenths found once. This specimen consisted of peripheral blood, obtained on day 0 of AZD1222 vaccination. The receptor source for this set is an adult in good health.

The chain links TRBV6-6 to TRBJ1-5, with TRBD1 identical over 7 bases. This CDR3 region has 15 residues. Germline CDR1 MNHNY, CDR2 SVGAGI (reference sequence). The junction had 14 bases not matched to a gene; V was cut back by 10 bases and J by 5 bases. CDR3 residues: CATLLRAGGDQPQHF. The DNA of the CDR3 is TGTGCCACCCTACTAAGGGCAGGGGGAGATCAGCCCCAGCATTTT.

J is TRBJ1-6 and V is TRBV2; unclear D gene. The V gene's germline CDR1 is SNHLY and CDR2 FYNNEI. V lost 7 bases, J lost 5 bases, and 9 bases lay in between. The length of the CDR3 is 13 residues. The CDR3 nucleotides are TGTGCCAGCAATATACCAGATAATTCACCCCTCCACTTT. The encoded protein is CASNIPDNSPLHF.

The gene calls are TRBV27 and TRBJ1-4; D may be TRBD1 (6 bases). Germline CDR1 reads MNHEY; CDR2 reads SMNVEV (reference sequence). V shed 2 bases and J shed 8 bases, with 15 bases lying between them. The CDR3 extends over 15 amino acids. The CDR3 nucleotides read TGTGCCAGCAGTTTAGGCACAGGGCGAGGAGAAAAACTGTTTTTT. It is translated as CASSLGTGRGEKLFF.

The V and J genes are TRBV4-1 and TRBJ1-5; 9 positions match TRBD1. CDR3 length: 19 amino acids. CDR1 is MGHRA, CDR2 YSYEKL, per germline. V trimming: 0 bases; J trimming: 3 bases; junction bases outside the gene matches: 12. CDR3 residues: CASSQEDGSGQGANQPQHF. The CDR3 bases are TGCGCCAGCAGCCAAGAGGACGGGTCGGGACAGGGTGCCAATCAGCCCCAGCATTTT.